Below are 20 T cell receptor beta chains sequenced from a single sample in a study of CD8+ T cells in alopecia areata. Extraction of RNA preceded its reverse transcription into cDNA, which served as the sequencing template. TCRdb's copy holds only in-frame clones and misses some; the assay was immunoSEQ multiplex PCR. The repertoire has over 200,000 clones, 64% of them found once; the top ten carry 4% to 4.5%. Specified treatment: oral pan-JAK inhibitor, 5-10 mg twice daily. Sample: CD4+ T cells sorted from blood, taken at week 4, from a patient treated with tofacitinib. Source of these receptors: a human donor with alopecia areata.

This chain connects TRBV30 to TRBJ1-1, with a weak D call TRBD1 (6 bases). V was clipped by 5 bases and J by 10 bases, with 11 bases between them. The CDR3 contains 10 residues. The V gene's germline CDR1 is GTSNPN and CDR2 SVGIG (reference sequence). In DNA, the CDR3 is TGTGCCTGGTCCCAGGGGTTAGCTTTCTTT. Amino acid sequence: CAWSQGLAFF.

V and J are TRBV2 and TRBJ2-3; D is unclear. With 2 bases removed from V and 3 bases from J, the gap between germline ends came to 9 bases. Germline lookup yields CDR1 SNHLY and CDR2 FYNNEI. The CDR3 covers 14 residues. The CDR3 loop reads CASSELGLTDTQYF. The CDR3 DNA is TGTGCCAGCAGTGAACTCGGGTTGACAGATACGCAGTATTTT.

The J gene is TRBJ1-1, the V gene TRBV7-9, with 7 bases fitting TRBD1. V lost 5 bases, J lost 5 bases, and 11 bases stayed unmatched. The germline gives CDR1 SEHNR, CDR2 FQNEAQ (reference sequence). The CDR3 runs to 15 residues. This CDR3 reads CASSPRDRLRTEAFF. CDR3 DNA sequence: TGTGCCAGCAGCCCCCGGGACAGACTTAGGACTGAAGCTTTCTTT.

This clone occurred once. The chain carries TRBV5-1 and TRBJ1-2; 7 nucleotides line up with TRBD1. V gave up 4 bases and J gave up 5 bases; unmatched junction bases: 5. Germline V gene data show CDR1 as SGHRS and CDR2 as YFSETQ. The CDR3 runs 13 residues. CDR3 bases: TGCGCCAGCAGCCCGACAGGGTTATATGGCTACACCTTC. Its protein product is CASSPTGLYGYTF.

This clone appeared a few times. The V call is TRBV2, the J call TRBJ1-5; no firm D call. V lost 8 bases and J lost 0, with 8 bases in between. This CDR3 spans 13 amino acids. CDR1 is SNHLY, CDR2 FYNNEI, per germline. The CDR3 DNA sequence: TGTGCCAGCGTTTTCCATAGCAATCAGCCCCAGCATTTT. Encoded protein: CASVFHSNQPQHF.

This chain connects TRBV7-9 to TRBJ1-1; TRBD1 agrees at 8 bases. The germline V gene encodes CDR1 SEHNR and CDR2 FQNEAQ (reference sequence). The CDR3 is 14 amino acids. The junction had 10 bases not matched to a gene; V was cut back by 2 bases and J by 11 bases. The CDR3: CASSLSGSTGEAFF. The CDR3 DNA sequence: TGTGCCAGCAGCTTATCCGGATCGACAGGGGAGGCTTTCTTT.

The chain employs TRBV5-1 and TRBJ2-5; 7 bases line up with TRBD1. Germline V gene data show CDR1 as SGHRS and CDR2 as YFSETQ. This CDR3 has 16 residues. V lost 4 bases to trimming and J lost 4 bases; unmatched junction nucleotides: 13. CDR3 nucleotide sequence: TGCGCCAGCAGCCCCGGGGTAGGGGGCGGAGGAGAGACCCAGTACTTC. Translated: CASSPGVGGGGETQYF.

J is TRBJ2-3 and V is TRBV23-1; D remains ambiguous. TRBV23-1 is placed among ORFs of uncertain function. V lost 8 bases to trimming and J lost 6 bases, with 18 bases between them. This CDR3 spans 14 amino acids. The CDR3 loop is CASLRTIKVDTQYF. The CDR3 DNA sequence: TGCGCCAGCCTCCGGACCATCAAGGTCGATACGCAGTATTTT.

This clone was detected only a few times. The gene calls are TRBV7-9 and TRBJ2-1; 8 nucleotides align to TRBD2. With V trimmed by 4 bases and J by 0 bases, 8 bases remained unmatched. Germline assignment: CDR1 SEHNR and CDR2 FQNEAQ (reference sequence). The CDR3 runs to 17 residues. CDR3 sequence (DNA): TGTGCCAGCAGCTCTCGGACTAGCTCAAGCTCCTACAATGAGCAGTTCTTC. Protein product: CASSSRTSSSSYNEQFF.

The chain combines TRBV7-9 with TRBJ1-1, with D possibly matching TRBD1 (5 bases). The CDR3 spans 14 residues. Germline V gene sequence: CDR1 SEHNR, CDR2 FQNEAQ (reference sequence). V was cut by 7 bases and J by 1 base, with 13 bases left in between. CDR3 nucleotide sequence: TGTGCCAGCACCCCCCCCCAGGGGAACACTGAAGCTTTCTTT. Protein: CASTPPQGNTEAFF. Variable domain in full (rest from reference TRBV7-9 and TRBJ1-1): DTGVSQNPRHKITKRGQNVTFRCDPISEHNRLYWYRQTLGQGPEFLTYFQNEAQLEKSRLLSDRFSAERPKGSFSTLEIQRTEQGDSAMYLCASTPPQGNTEAFFGQGTRLTVV.

The V gene is TRBV30, the J gene TRBJ1-5; no clear D gene. V gave up 0 bases and J gave up 7 bases, with 10 bases separating them. Germline assignment: CDR1 GTSNPN and CDR2 SVGIG (reference sequence). The CDR3 runs 13 residues. In nucleotides, the CDR3 is TGTGCCTGGAGTGTGGGAAGGGAACAGCCCCAGCATTTT. Its protein is CAWSVGREQPQHF.

J is TRBJ1-2 and V is TRBV29-1; 9 positions match TRBD1. Germline loops: CDR1 SQVTM, CDR2 ANQGSEA. The CDR3 is 12 residues long. The CDR3 DNA sequence: TGCAGGCCGGGACAGGGCTTAGATGGCTACACCTTC. Its translation: CRPGQGLDGYTF.

This rearrangement joins TRBV20-1 to TRBJ2-4; the D gene is possibly TRBD2 (5 bases). CDR1 DFQATT and CDR2 SNEGSKA come from the germline V gene (reference sequence). The V end lost 3 bases, the J end lost 6 bases, and 6 bases lay between the germline ends. The CDR3 sequence is 11 residues long. CDR3 loop: CSASRGNIQYF. The CDR3 nucleotides are TGCAGTGCTAGCCGGGGAAACATTCAGTACTTC.

This clone appeared a few times. The V gene is TRBV29-1, the J gene TRBJ2-7; D not resolved. The CDR3 length is 12 residues. From germline, CDR1 is SQVTM and CDR2 ANQGSEA. The V end lost 6 bases, the J end lost 9 bases, and 18 bases lay between the germline ends. CDR3 sequence: CSVYRGELGQYF. DNA of the CDR3: TGCAGCGTGTACAGAGGAGAGTTGGGGCAGTACTTC.

This clone was found a few times. The genes are TRBV2 and TRBJ2-3, with TRBD2 matching over 10 bases. Germline CDR1 and CDR2: SNHLY and FYNNEI. This CDR3 contains 14 residues. With 8 bases clipped from V and 0 bases from J, the junction kept 2 bases outside the gene matches. CDR3 nucleotide sequence: TGTGCCAGCCTAGCGGGGGCCAGCACAGATACGCAGTATTTT. Translated, it gives CASLAGASTDTQYF.

In its sample, this clone was seen a few times. The V gene is TRBV27, the J gene TRBJ2-1; 7 nucleotides match TRBD1. V gave up 8 bases and J gave up 5 bases; unmatched junction bases: 9. This CDR3 region has 14 residues. Per the germline V gene, CDR1 is MNHEY and CDR2 is SMNVEV (reference sequence). CDR3 nucleotide sequence: TGTGCCAGCCTGCTCGACAGGGCCCACAATGAGCAGTTCTTC. Its translation is CASLLDRAHNEQFF.

This clone occurred many times. J is TRBJ1-1 and V is TRBV7-2; 12 nucleotides align to TRBD1. Trimming took 5 bases from V and 4 from J; bases not matched to a gene: 5. Germline V gene lookup returns CDR1 SGHTA and CDR2 FQGNSA. The CDR3 is 15 amino acids. CDR3 in DNA: TGTGCCAGCAGCGCGGGACAGGGGGCGAGCACTGAAGCTTTCTTT. This sequence encodes CASSAGQGASTEAFF.

V usage is TRBV20-1 and J usage is TRBJ2-1; 7 nucleotides line up with TRBD2. The CDR3 runs to 11 residues. Germline V gene data show CDR1 as DFQATT and CDR2 as SNEGSKA (reference sequence). The J segment lost 9 bases and the V segment lost 6 bases, leaving 5 bases of the junction unmatched. The CDR3 DNA follows: TGCAGTGCGGGCTTAGCGGGTGAGCAGTTCTTC. It specifies CSAGLAGEQFF.

Worth noting for this clone: The junction and the germline gene differ at one end; a read error may be behind it. The chain carries TRBV10-3 and TRBJ2-5; the D gene is possibly TRBD1 (6 bases). Per germline, CDR1 ENHRY and CDR2 SYGVKD. The CDR3 sequence is 14 residues long. CDR3 sequence: CASSRTASQETQYF. In DNA, the CDR3 is TGTGCCAGCAGTCGGACAGCTTCCCAAGAGACCCAGTACTTC.

In its sample, this clone was seen a few times. This rearrangement joins TRBV29-1 to TRBJ2-3; 7 bases fit TRBD2. V dropped 7 bases and J dropped 5; count of bases not matched to a gene: 6. The CDR3 runs 12 residues. Germline values: CDR1 SQVTM, CDR2 ANQGSEA. The CDR3 DNA reads as TGCAGCGCAATCGGGGGGTTAGATACGCAGTATTTT. It specifies CSAIGGLDTQYF.